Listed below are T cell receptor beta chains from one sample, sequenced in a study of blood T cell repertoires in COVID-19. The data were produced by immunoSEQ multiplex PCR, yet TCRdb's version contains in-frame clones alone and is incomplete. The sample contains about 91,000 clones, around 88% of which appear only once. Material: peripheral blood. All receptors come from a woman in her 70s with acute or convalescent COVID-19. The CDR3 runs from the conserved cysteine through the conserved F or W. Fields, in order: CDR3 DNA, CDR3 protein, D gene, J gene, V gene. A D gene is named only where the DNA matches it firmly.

CDR3nt: TGTGCCAGCAGTTACTCGATGACAGCTTATGGCTACACCTTC
CDR3aa: CASSYSMTAYGYTF
d_gene: .
j_gene: TRBJ1-2
v_gene: TRBV6-5

CDR3nt: TGTGCCAGCAGCCTCCCCGGGACAGGAGGCTACACCTTC
CDR3aa: CASSLPGTGGYTF
d_gene: TRBD1
j_gene: TRBJ1-2
v_gene: TRBV3-1/TRBV3-2

CDR3nt: TGCAGCGTAAAGGGCTCTAGCGGGATAGGATTCGAGCAGTACTTC
CDR3aa: CSVKGSSGIGFEQYF
d_gene: TRBD2
j_gene: TRBJ2-7
v_gene: TRBV29-1

CDR3nt: TGTGCCAGCAGCCATCAGGTGGTTTCGGGGACTGAAGCTTTCTTT
CDR3aa: CASSHQVVSGTEAFF
d_gene: .
j_gene: TRBJ1-1
v_gene: TRBV3-1/TRBV3-2

CDR3nt: TGTGCCAGCAGTGAAGCCGGGGGGCCACTCTTCTACGAGCAGTACTTC
CDR3aa: CASSEAGGPLFYEQYF
d_gene: .
j_gene: TRBJ2-7
v_gene: TRBV2

CDR3nt: TGTGCCAGCAGTGAAGGGACTAGTCCAAGCACAGATACGCAGTATTTT
CDR3aa: CASSEGTSPSTDTQYF
d_gene: TRBD2
j_gene: TRBJ2-3
v_gene: TRBV2

CDR3nt: TGTGCCAGTCGTGGTCGGGGAGCTAACTATGGCTACACCTTC
CDR3aa: CASRGRGANYGYTF
d_gene: .
j_gene: TRBJ1-2
v_gene: TRBV19

CDR3nt: TGTGCCAGCAGTGAAAGGACAGGGGGCTCCTACGAGCAGTACTTC
CDR3aa: CASSERTGGSYEQYF
d_gene: TRBD1
j_gene: TRBJ2-7
v_gene: TRBV2

CDR3nt: TGTGCCAGTAGTATAGAGGATAGCAAGACCCAGTACTTC
CDR3aa: CASSIEDSKTQYF
d_gene: .
j_gene: TRBJ2-5
v_gene: TRBV19

CDR3nt: TGCGCCAGCAGCAAGACAGGGGGCAATCAAGGGGACACTGAAGCTTTCTTT
CDR3aa: CASSKTGGNQGDTEAFF
d_gene: TRBD1
j_gene: TRBJ1-1
v_gene: TRBV5-1